Listed here are 23 T cell receptor beta chains from one sample, sequenced in a study of blood T cell repertoires in COVID-19. Method: immunoSEQ multiplex PCR; TCRdb's copy keeps in-frame clones and lacks some. The top ten hold roughly two fifths of the sample, which has about 67,000 clones, 80% to 85% seen once. The sequenced material came from peripheral blood. These receptors were obtained from a human donor in a cohort sampled during active COVID-19.

The chain links TRBV28 to TRBJ1-1; 7 bases align to TRBD1. CDR3 length: 13 residues. Germline V gene lookup returns CDR1 MDHEN and CDR2 SYDVKM. The junction had 6 bases not matched to a gene; V was cut back by 6 bases and J by 5 bases. CDR3 DNA: TGTGCCAGCAGGCGGCAGGGGGGAACTGAAGCTTTCTTT. This gives the protein CASRRQGGTEAFF.

The sample holds one count of this clone. The V gene is TRBV18, the J gene TRBJ2-3; D might be TRBD1 (6 bases). V was clipped by 0 bases and J by 4 bases, with 8 bases between them. There are 14 residues in the CDR3. From germline, CDR1 is KGHSH and CDR2 LQKENI. This chain's CDR3 is CASSPPSGADTQYF. CDR3 nucleotides: TGTGCCAGCTCACCACCTTCAGGGGCAGATACGCAGTATTTT.

V gene TRBV28 combines with J gene TRBJ1-2, with 9 nucleotides matching TRBD1. V was pared by 5 bases and J by 3 bases, with 10 bases of the junction left unmatched. The CDR3 is made up of 16 amino acids. The V gene's germline CDR1 is MDHEN and CDR2 SYDVKM. CDR3 sequence: CASSTRGQGLYYGYTF. As DNA, the CDR3 is TGTGCCAGCAGTACGCGAGGACAGGGGCTTTACTATGGCTACACCTTC.

This chain joins TRBV19 and TRBJ2-6; 8 bases map to TRBD1. J gave up 1 base and V 5 bases, and 4 bases lay outside the gene matches. Germline V gene sequence: CDR1 LNHDA, CDR2 SQIVND (reference sequence). The CDR3 consists of 16 residues. DNA of the CDR3: TGTGCCAGTAGTGATTACAGGGGGTCTGGGGCCAACGTCCTGACTTTC. Protein product: CASSDYRGSGANVLTF.

The J gene is TRBJ1-6, the V gene TRBV6-5, with 8 bases fitting TRBD1. Germline trimming cut 4 bases from V and 12 bases from J; bases unmatched to any gene: 11. The CDR3 is 15 residues long. Germline CDR1 reads MNHEY; CDR2 reads SVGAGI. The chain's CDR3 is CASSSTGTGVLPLHF. In nucleotides, the CDR3 is TGTGCCAGCAGTTCTACCGGGACAGGAGTTTTACCCCTCCACTTT.

The chain carries TRBV4-1 and TRBJ2-7, with 7 bases fitting TRBD2. The CDR3 length is 15 residues. Germline V CDR1 and CDR2: MGHRA, YSYEKL. V was clipped by 4 bases and J by 0 bases; unmatched bases: 6. CDR3 region: CASSRTGGSSYEQYF. The DNA of the CDR3 is TGCGCCAGCAGCCGGACGGGGGGAAGCTCCTACGAGCAGTACTTC.

To note about this clone: A junction end diverges from the germline sequence, so it may reflect a read error. V gene TRBV7-7 combines with J gene TRBJ2-3; D call uncertain. The germline gives CDR1 SSHAT, CDR2 FNYEAQ (reference sequence). The CDR3 is made up of 15 amino acids. The CDR3 here is CASSLGRSRIDTQYF. The CDR3 bases are TGTGCTAGCAGCTTAGGACGGTCTAGGATAGATACGCAGTATTTT. Variable domain in full (rest from reference TRBV7-7 and TRBJ2-3): GAGVSQSPRYKVTKRGQDVTLRCDPISSHATLYWYQQALGQGPEFLTYFNYEAQPDKSGLPSDRFSAERPEGSISTLTIQRTEQRDSAMYRCASSLGRSRIDTQYFGPGTRLTVL.

This clone appeared a few times. The chain links TRBV7-9 to TRBJ1-3; D is uncertain. The CDR3 has 14 residues. The germline V gene has CDR1 SEHNR and CDR2 FQNEAQ (reference sequence). V was clipped by 3 bases and J by 4 bases, with 10 bases between them. The CDR3 region is CASSFPGSGNTIYF. The CDR3 DNA reads TGTGCCAGCAGCTTCCCGGGGTCAGGAAACACCATATATTTT. The entire variable domain, with the rest obtained from reference TRBV7-9 and TRBJ1-3, is as follows: DTGVSQNPRHKITKRGQNVTFRCDPISEHNRLYWYRQTLGQGPEFLTYFQNEAQLEKSRLLSDRFSAERPKGSFSTLEIQRTEQGDSAMYLCASSFPGSGNTIYFGEGSWLTVV.

This chain joins TRBV25-1 and TRBJ1-6, with D possibly TRBD1 on 6 matching bases. The CDR3 runs to 15 residues. Trimming took off 0 bases at V and 8 bases at J, with 11 bases between the two ends. CDR1 MGHDK and CDR2 SYGVNS come from the germline V gene. CDR3 sequence reads: CASSEYGQGYSPLHF. CDR3 DNA sequence: TGTGCCAGCAGTGAATACGGGCAGGGGTATTCACCCCTCCACTTT.

This chain joins TRBV18 and TRBJ2-3, with 8 positions matching TRBD2. Losses at the gene ends were 4 bases for V and 3 bases for J; bases not matched to a gene: 15. CDR1 and CDR2 from the germline V gene are KGHSH and LQKENI. The CDR3 runs to 18 residues. The CDR3 is CASSRLSGAGGLTDTQYF. The CDR3 region has the DNA TGTGCCAGCTCACGGCTCTCCGGGGCGGGGGGCCTGACAGATACGCAGTATTTT.

V usage is TRBV5-1 and J usage is TRBJ2-1, with D possibly being TRBD1 (6 bases). The CDR3 consists of 13 residues. Trimming cost V 5 bases and J 9 bases, with 15 bases left between them. Germline V gene sequence: CDR1 SGHRS, CDR2 YFSETQ. Here the CDR3 reads CASSLTGSIEQFF. CDR3 sequence (DNA): TGCGCCAGCAGTCTTACAGGGAGTATTGAGCAGTTCTTC.

This clone was found once. The chain links TRBV6-5 to TRBJ1-5; D remains unclear. V was shortened by 8 bases and J by 5 bases, with 13 bases between the two germline ends. This CDR3 is 13 amino acids long. The germline V gene has CDR1 MNHEY and CDR2 SVGAGI. The CDR3 DNA reads as TGTGCCAGCTGTCGGACTCGCTATCAGCCCCAGCATTTT. Translation gives CASCRTRYQPQHF.

CDR3 coding DNA: TGTGCCAGCAGAATGCTATCCTCCTACAATGAGCAGTTCTTC. As protein: CASRMLSSYNEQFF. This rearrangement joins TRBV2 to TRBJ2-1, with unresolved D. The CDR3 has 14 amino acids. From germline, CDR1 is SNHLY and CDR2 FYNNEI. The V end was cut by 6 bases, the J end by 0 bases, with 9 bases between.

The gene calls are TRBV28 and TRBJ1-5, with 10 bases aligning to TRBD1. The CDR3 is made up of 15 amino acids. V shed 6 bases and J 4 bases; nucleotides not matched to a gene: 6. CDR1 is MDHEN and CDR2 is SYDVKM in the germline V gene. The CDR3 nucleotides are TGTGCCAGCAGGGTGACAGGGGGCGCGAATCAGCCCCAGCATTTT. Translating gives CASRVTGGANQPQHF.

CDR3 DNA: TGTGCCTGGAGTGTAGGGATCCCGGGACAGGGCGCCAATCAGCCCCAGCATTTT. It translates to CAWSVGIPGQGANQPQHF. The chain has TRBV30 and TRBJ1-5; 9 bases are shared with TRBD1. The CDR3 loop spans 18 amino acids. Per germline, CDR1 GTSNPN and CDR2 SVGIG (reference sequence). V shed 0 bases and J 3 bases; nucleotides not matched to a gene: 12.

The chain carries TRBV29-1 and TRBJ1-2; 8 nucleotides line up with TRBD1. Per the germline V gene, CDR1 is SQVTM and CDR2 is ANQGSEA. J was trimmed by 2 bases and V by 2 bases; bases with no gene match: 4. The CDR3 spans 14 residues. The CDR3: CSVEIQGENYGYTF. DNA for the CDR3: TGCAGCGTTGAAATACAGGGGGAGAACTATGGCTACACCTTC.

The chain has TRBV3-1 (or the pseudogene TRBV3-2) and TRBJ1-4; a weak D match, TRBD1 (6 bases). The germline CDR1 and CDR2 sequences are LGHDT and YNNKEL (reference sequence). The CDR3 runs to 15 residues. V gave up 8 bases and J gave up 11 bases, with 24 bases separating them. CDR3 amino acids: CASSDRGQGGWKLFF. CDR3 nucleotide sequence: TGTGCCAGCTCCGACCGGGGCCAAGGGGGTTGGAAACTGTTTTTT.

Ten or more counts support this clone. The CDR3 bases are TGTGCCAGCAGTTCCGGGACTAGCGGCCGGGGGGATACGCAGTATTTT. This sequence encodes CASSSGTSGRGDTQYF. The chain uses TRBV6-6 and TRBJ2-3, with TRBD2 matching 11 bases. CDR1 and CDR2 (germline): MNHNY, SVGAGI (reference sequence). The CDR3 is made up of 16 amino acids. The V gene end was trimmed by 4 bases and the J gene end by 6 bases; junction bases not matched to a gene: 9.

This sequence joins TRBV3-1 (or the pseudogene TRBV3-2) and TRBJ2-1; 7 positions match TRBD2. Germline CDR1 and CDR2: LGHDT and YNNKEL (reference sequence). This CDR3 is built from 14 residues. With V trimmed by 1 base and J by 8 bases, 5 bases remained unmatched. As DNA, the CDR3 is TGTGCCAGCAGCCAAGCGGGGGGTTTGGATGAGCAGTTCTTC. It yields the protein CASSQAGGLDEQFF.

The sample holds a few counts of this clone. The chain links TRBV2 to TRBJ1-1, with 8 bases aligning to TRBD1. J gave up 7 bases and V 6 bases, and 7 bases lay outside the gene matches. This CDR3 is built from 13 residues. CDR1 and CDR2 (germline): SNHLY, FYNNEI. The CDR3 reads CASRRQGKGEAFF. CDR3 bases: TGTGCCAGCAGAAGACAGGGGAAGGGTGAAGCTTTCTTT.

The rearrangement links TRBV28 to TRBJ1-2, with TRBD1 as a possible D gene (5 bases). Trimming left V 2 bases short and J 4 bases short, with 8 bases between. The CDR3 contains 13 residues. CDR1 is MDHEN, CDR2 SYDVKM, per germline. The CDR3 region is CASSLNRGYGYTF. CDR3 nucleotide sequence: TGTGCCAGCAGTTTAAATAGGGGCTATGGCTACACCTTC.

The chain is built from TRBV5-1 and TRBJ2-3; 14 nucleotides align to TRBD2. V lost 4 bases to trimming and J lost 4 bases; unmatched junction nucleotides: 5. CDR3 length equals 16 residues. Germline V gene lookup returns CDR1 SGHRS and CDR2 YFSETQ. The CDR3 DNA sequence: TGCGCCAGCAGCGAGACTAGCGGGGGGGCCGCAGATACGCAGTATTTT. Amino acid sequence: CASSETSGGAADTQYF.

J is TRBJ1-4 and V is TRBV15; D possibly corresponds to TRBD1 (5 bases). The CDR3 runs 16 residues. V was cut by 0 bases and J by 4 bases, with 12 bases left in between. From germline, CDR1 is LNHNV and CDR2 YYDKDF (reference sequence). CDR3 region: CATSRDLGVVNEKLFF. CDR3 DNA: TGTGCCACCAGCAGAGATCTAGGGGTAGTTAATGAAAAACTGTTTTTT.